This T cell receptor beta chain was profiled in a study of blood T cell repertoires in COVID-19. On the study more broadly: Both acute and convalescent COVID-19 samples were obtained from the United States, Italy and Spain. T cells, B-cell-depleted T cells, or PBMCs provided the cDNA or gDNA that served as material.

CDR1 LNHDA and CDR2 SQIVND come from the germline V gene (reference sequence). The length of the CDR3 is 13 residues. With 5 bases clipped from V and 8 bases from J, the junction kept 8 bases outside the gene matches. The authors' processing: Amplifying reference gene primers gave estimates of nucleated cell counts. TCRdb's copy holds only in-frame clones and misses some; the assay was immunoSEQ multiplex PCR. The V and J calls and clone size come from that table; D and trimming were worked out from the DNA. The sample shows fewer than 300,000 clones, just over 90% of them seen only once. During active infection, Seattle patients enrolled and were then monitored through disease.

The chain recombines TRBV19 with TRBJ1-2, with TRBD1 identical over 7 bases. This receptor was identified in a woman aged 25 to 39 with COVID-19, enrolled during active disease. The specimen was peripheral blood. DNA for the CDR3: TGTGCCAGTAGTGTCGACAGGGCTCTCGGCTACACCTTC. This translates into CASSVDRALGYTF. The full variable domain, its missing parts supplied by reference TRBV19 and TRBJ1-2, is DGGITQSPKYLFRKEGQNVTLSCEQNLNHDAMYWYRQDPGQGLRLIYYSQIVNDFQKGDIAEGYSVSREKKESFPLTVTSAQKNPTAFYLCASSVDRALGYTFGSGTRLTVV.